This TCR beta chain was profiled in a study of blood T cell repertoires in COVID-19. Study context: From the United States, Italy and Spain came samples of acute and convalescent COVID-19. From T cells, B-cell-depleted T cells, or PBMCs came the material, which was cDNA or gDNA.

In the authors' workflow: The authors estimated nucleated cell counts from reference gene primer amplification. Repertoires were generated with immunoSEQ multiplex PCR, while TCRdb's copy carries only in-frame clones and drops some. V, J and clone size derive from that table, while D and trimming were established from the DNA sequence. The sample has some 200,000 clones, 75% to 85% seen once. V trimming: 5 bases; J trimming: 0 bases; junction bases outside the gene matches: 5. Germline CDR1 and CDR2: SGHVS and FQNEAQ. This CDR3 is built from 16 residues. The sequencing sample was made of peripheral blood. V gene TRBV7-8 combines with J gene TRBJ1-4, with 8 nucleotides matching TRBD1. The sequence derives from a human donor in a cohort sampled during active COVID-19. The CDR3 spells CASSVGQGATNEKLFF. CDR3 in DNA: TGTGCCAGCAGCGTAGGACAGGGCGCAACTAATGAAAAACTGTTTTTT.